This is a list of T cell receptor beta chains from one sample in a study of CD8+CD57+ T cells in acquired aplastic anemia. TCRdb reprocessed the reads via MiXCR and lists one record per CDR3 protein. Of about 98,000 distinct CDR3 sequences in the sample, roughly 70% were seen once. Sequences were obtained from sorted CD4+, CD8+, or CD8+CD57+ T cells (not recorded which) from PBMCs. Receptors originate from a human donor with aplastic anemia. The CDR3 runs from the conserved cysteine through the conserved F or W. The order of the fields is J gene, CDR3 length, D gene, clone size, V gene, CDR3 protein, CDR3 DNA. A D gene is named only where the DNA matches it firmly. A clone size is listed for some rows: how often the clone was seen (once, few, many), or a class if it is expanded.

>TRBJ2-6|17|-|few|TRBV24-1
CASPRGGTDSGANVLTF
TGTGCCAGTCCACGAGGGGGGACGGACTCTGGGGCCAACGTCCTGACTTTC
>TRBJ2-7|13|-|-|TRBV2
CASTGVGAYEQYF
TGTGCCAGCACCGGGGTGGGGGCCTACGAGCAGTACTTC
>TRBJ2-3|16|-|-|TRBV24-1
CATSDTDSASTDTQYF
TGTGCCACCAGTGATACGGACAGCGCTAGCACAGATACGCAGTATTTT
>TRBJ2-7|15|TRBD2|-|TRBV4-3
CASSQVAGGAYEQYF
TGCGCCAGCAGCCAAGTGGCGGGGGGTGCGTACGAGCAGTACTTC
>TRBJ1-4|14|-|-|TRBV14
CASSQGPSGEKLFF
TGTGCCAGCAGCCAGGGCCCCTCGGGGGAAAAACTGTTTTTT
>TRBJ2-5|15|TRBD2|few|TRBV10-1
CASSEGLAVGETQYF
TGCGCCAGCAGTGAGGGGCTAGCGGTGGGGGAGACCCAGTACTTC
>TRBJ2-7|15|TRBD2|-|TRBV5-1
CASSLGLAGRYEQYF
TGCGCCAGCAGCTTGGGACTAGCGGGCCGCTACGAGCAGTACTTC
>TRBJ2-7|19|-|-|TRBV20-1
CSARDLIGPSLDAYYEQYF
TGCAGTGCTAGAGATCTGATTGGCCCGAGCCTTGACGCATACTACGAGCAGTACTTC
>TRBJ2-1|10|-|-|TRBV20-1
CSANWREQFF
TGCAGTGCTAATTGGCGGGAGCAGTTCTTC
>TRBJ2-7|15|-|few|TRBV20-1
CSARVGGGSNYEQYF
TGCAGTGCTAGAGTAGGCGGGGGCTCGAACTACGAGCAGTACTTC
>TRBJ1-4|13|TRBD1|-|TRBV20-1
CSATDRALEKLFF
TGCAGTGCTACCGACAGGGCGTTGGAAAAACTGTTTTTT
>TRBJ1-1|14|-|few|TRBV29-1
CSGRETGTGTEAFF
TGCAGCGGCAGGGAAACAGGGACGGGCACTGAAGCTTTCTTT
>TRBJ2-2|14|-|-|TRBV24-1
CASSWSGNTGELFF
TGTGCCAGCAGCTGGTCGGGGAACACCGGGGAGCTGTTTTTT
>TRBJ1-6|16|-|-|TRBV2
CASSEESGRVSSPLHF
TGTGCCAGCAGTGAAGAGTCTGGCAGGGTGAGTTCACCCCTCCACTTT
>TRBJ1-6|15|-|few|TRBV20-1
CSASGQARRNSPLHF
TGCAGTGCTAGTGGCCAGGCGCGCCGTAATTCACCCCTCCACTTT
>TRBJ1-2|14|-|-|TRBV24-1
CATSPSWGTGGYTF
TGTGCCACCAGTCCCTCCTGGGGTACAGGTGGCTACACCTTC
>TRBJ2-1|16|TRBD1|few|TRBV10-1
CASSEQTGGAYNEQFF
TGCGCCAGCAGTGAGCAGACAGGGGGCGCTTACAATGAGCAGTTCTTC
>TRBJ2-6|13|-|-|TRBV30
CAWSRTGANVLTF
TGTGCCTGGAGTCGTACGGGGGCCAACGTCCTGACTTTC
>TRBJ2-7|13|TRBD2|-|TRBV29-1
CSARLADTYEQYF
TGCAGCGCCCGACTAGCGGATACCTACGAGCAGTACTTC
>TRBJ1-1|15|-|-|TRBV18
CASSPSGPTNTEAFF
TGTGCCAGCTCACCCTCGGGGCCAACGAACACTGAAGCTTTCTTT
>TRBJ2-5|8|-|few|TRBV7-9
CARRTGCF
TGTGCCAGGCGGACCGGGTGCTTC
>TRBJ1-1|16|TRBD1|few|TRBV6-1
CASSARDRGQNTEAFF
TGTGCCAGCAGTGCCCGGGACAGGGGACAGAACACTGAAGCTTTCTTT
>TRBJ1-3|17|TRBD1|-|TRBV7-2
CASSLVTGQASGNTIYF
TGTGCCAGCAGCTTAGTGACGGGACAGGCCTCTGGAAACACCATATATTTT
>TRBJ2-1|14|-|many|TRBV7-3
CASSPDGGSPEQFF
TGTGCCAGCAGCCCGGACGGGGGTAGCCCTGAGCAGTTCTTC
>TRBJ1-1|13|-|-|TRBV12-3/TRBV12-4
CASSPERNTEAFF
TGTGCCAGCAGTCCGGAGAGGAACACTGAAGCTTTCTTT
>TRBJ2-5|14|TRBD2|-|TRBV12-3/TRBV12-4
CASIPSGGAETQYF
TGTGCCAGCATTCCTAGCGGGGGGGCAGAGACCCAGTACTTC
>TRBJ2-2|15|TRBD2|-|TRBV20-1
CSARQASGSIGELFF
TGCAGTGCTAGACAGGCTAGCGGGAGTATCGGGGAGCTGTTTTTT
>TRBJ1-5|15|TRBD1|-|TRBV2
CASSEEGTGLQPQHF
TGTGCCAGCAGTGAAGAGGGGACAGGGCTTCAGCCCCAGCATTTT
>TRBJ1-2|15|-|-|TRBV15
CATSRDQRKDYGYTF
TGTGCCACCAGCAGAGATCAGAGAAAGGACTATGGCTACACCTTC
>TRBJ2-7|16|TRBD2|-|TRBV11-2
CASSSHGAGGEYEQYF
TGTGCCAGCAGCTCCCACGGGGCGGGAGGGGAATACGAGCAGTACTTC
>TRBJ1-3|12|-|-|TRBV5-1
CASSVSGNTIYF
TGCGCCAGCAGCGTATCCGGAAACACCATATATTTT